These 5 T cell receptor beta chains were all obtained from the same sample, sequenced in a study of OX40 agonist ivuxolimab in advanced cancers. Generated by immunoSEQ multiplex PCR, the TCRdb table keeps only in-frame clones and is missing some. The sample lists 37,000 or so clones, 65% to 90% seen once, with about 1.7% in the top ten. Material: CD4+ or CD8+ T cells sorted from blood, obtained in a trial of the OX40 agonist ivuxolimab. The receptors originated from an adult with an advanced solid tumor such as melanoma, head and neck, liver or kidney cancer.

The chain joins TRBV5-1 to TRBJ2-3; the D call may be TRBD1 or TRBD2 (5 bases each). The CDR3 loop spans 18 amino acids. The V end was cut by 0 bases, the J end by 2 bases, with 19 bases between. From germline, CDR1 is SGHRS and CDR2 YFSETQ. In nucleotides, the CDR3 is TGCGCCAGCAGCTTGGGGTCCCGGGACGGTGTGGTCACAGATACGCAGTATTTT. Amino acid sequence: CASSLGSRDGVVTDTQYF.

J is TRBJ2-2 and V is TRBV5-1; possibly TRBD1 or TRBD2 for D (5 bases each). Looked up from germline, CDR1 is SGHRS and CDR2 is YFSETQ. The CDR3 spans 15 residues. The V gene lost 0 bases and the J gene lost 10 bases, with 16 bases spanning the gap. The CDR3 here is CASSLGSGTPQELFF. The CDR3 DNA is TGCGCCAGCAGCTTGGGTTCGGGGACCCCGCAGGAGCTGTTTTTT.

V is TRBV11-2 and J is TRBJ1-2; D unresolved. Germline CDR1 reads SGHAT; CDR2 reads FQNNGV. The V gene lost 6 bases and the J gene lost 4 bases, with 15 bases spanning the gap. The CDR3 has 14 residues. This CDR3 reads CASRRPGPVYGYTF. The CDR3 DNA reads TGTGCCAGCAGACGACCCGGGCCAGTCTATGGCTACACCTTC.

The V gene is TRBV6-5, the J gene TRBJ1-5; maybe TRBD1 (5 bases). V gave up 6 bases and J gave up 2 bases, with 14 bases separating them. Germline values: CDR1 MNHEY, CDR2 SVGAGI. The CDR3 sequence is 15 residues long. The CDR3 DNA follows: TGTGCCAGCAGACGTGAGGGGAAGGGCAATCAGCCCCAGCATTTT. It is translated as CASRREGKGNQPQHF.

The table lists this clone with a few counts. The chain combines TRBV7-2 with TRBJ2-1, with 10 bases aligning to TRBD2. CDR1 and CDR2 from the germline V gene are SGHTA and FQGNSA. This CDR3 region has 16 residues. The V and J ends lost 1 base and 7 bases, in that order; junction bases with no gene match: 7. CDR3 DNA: TGTGCCAGCAGCTTAGTAGCGGGGGGACCGAGGAATGAGCAGTTCTTC. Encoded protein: CASSLVAGGPRNEQFF.